This T cell receptor beta chain was found in a study of blood T cell repertoires in COVID-19. Germline trimming cut 3 bases from V and 3 bases from J; bases unmatched to any gene: 3. Looked up from germline, CDR1 is LGHDT and CDR2 is YNNKEL (reference sequence). The CDR3 contains 15 residues. Sequenced by immunoSEQ multiplex PCR; TCRdb stores in-frame clones only, minus some. There are around 130,000 clones in the sample; more than 75% occur only once, and around 5% lies in the top ten. The V and J genes are TRBV3-1 (or the pseudogene TRBV3-2) and TRBJ2-1; 9 positions agree with TRBD2. Sequenced input: peripheral blood. The TCR sequence derives from a human donor in a cohort sampled during active COVID-19. In DNA, the CDR3 is TGTGCCAGCAGCCAGCAAGCGGGAGGCTACAATGAGCAGTTCTTC. It codes for CASSQQAGGYNEQFF.